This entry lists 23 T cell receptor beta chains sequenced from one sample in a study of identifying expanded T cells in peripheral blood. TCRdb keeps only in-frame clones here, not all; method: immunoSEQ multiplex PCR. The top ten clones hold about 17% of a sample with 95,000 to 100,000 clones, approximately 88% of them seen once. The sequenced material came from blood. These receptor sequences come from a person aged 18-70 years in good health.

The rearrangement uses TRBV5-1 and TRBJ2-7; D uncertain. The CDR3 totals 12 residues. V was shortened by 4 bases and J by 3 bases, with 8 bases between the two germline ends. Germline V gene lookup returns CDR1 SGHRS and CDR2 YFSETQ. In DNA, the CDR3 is TGCGCCAGCAGCCTAAATTTCTACGAGCAGTACTTC. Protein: CASSLNFYEQYF.

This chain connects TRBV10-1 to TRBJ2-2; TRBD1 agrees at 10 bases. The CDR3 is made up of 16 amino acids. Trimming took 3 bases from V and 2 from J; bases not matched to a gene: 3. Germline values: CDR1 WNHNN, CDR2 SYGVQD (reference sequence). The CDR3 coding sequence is TGCGCCAGCAGTGAAGGGACAGGGGCAAACACCGGGGAGCTGTTTTTT. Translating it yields CASSEGTGANTGELFF.

In nucleotides, the CDR3 is TGTGCCAGCAGGGATCCGACAGGGGCACTGGACGAGCAGTACTTC. This encodes CASRDPTGALDEQYF. J is TRBJ2-7 and V is TRBV2; 8 bases line up with TRBD1. Germline assignment: CDR1 SNHLY and CDR2 FYNNEI. After removal of 6 bases from V and 5 bases from J, the junction contained 12 bases not matched to a gene. CDR3 length: 15 residues.

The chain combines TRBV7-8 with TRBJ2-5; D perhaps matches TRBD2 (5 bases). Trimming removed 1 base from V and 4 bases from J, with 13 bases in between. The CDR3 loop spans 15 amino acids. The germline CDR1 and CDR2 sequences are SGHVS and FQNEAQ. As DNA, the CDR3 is TGTGCCAGCAGCTTAGACCCCAGAGAGGGAGAGACCCAGTACTTC. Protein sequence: CASSLDPREGETQYF.

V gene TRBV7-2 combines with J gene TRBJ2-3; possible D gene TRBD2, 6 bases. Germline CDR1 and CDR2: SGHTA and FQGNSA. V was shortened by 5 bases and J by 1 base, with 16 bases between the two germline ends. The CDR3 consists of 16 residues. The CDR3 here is CASSRYEASGTDTQYF. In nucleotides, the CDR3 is TGTGCCAGCAGCCGGTATGAGGCTAGCGGCACAGATACGCAGTATTTT.

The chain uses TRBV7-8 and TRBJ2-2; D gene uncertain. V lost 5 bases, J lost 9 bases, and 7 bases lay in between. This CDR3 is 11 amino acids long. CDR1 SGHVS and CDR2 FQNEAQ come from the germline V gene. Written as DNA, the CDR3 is TGTGCCAGCAGCCCTTCTTGGGAGCTGTTTTTT. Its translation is CASSPSWELFF. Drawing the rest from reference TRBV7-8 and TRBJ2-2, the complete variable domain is GAGVSQSPRYKVAKRGQDVALRCDPISGHVSLFWYQQALGQGPEFLTYFQNEAQLDKSGLPSDRFFAERPEGSVSTLKIQRTQQEDSAVYLCASSPSWELFFGEGSRLTVL.

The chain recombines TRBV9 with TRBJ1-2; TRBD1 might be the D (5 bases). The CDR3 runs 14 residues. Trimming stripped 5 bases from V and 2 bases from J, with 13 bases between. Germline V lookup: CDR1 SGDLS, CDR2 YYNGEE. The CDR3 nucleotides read TGTGCCAGCAGATCAGGGCATACGAACTATGGCTACACCTTC. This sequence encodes CASRSGHTNYGYTF.

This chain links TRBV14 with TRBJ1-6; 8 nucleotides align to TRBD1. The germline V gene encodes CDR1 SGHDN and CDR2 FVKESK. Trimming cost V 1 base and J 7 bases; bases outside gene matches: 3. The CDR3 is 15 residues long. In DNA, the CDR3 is TGTGCCAGCAGCCAAGTGGCAGGGGGCAATTCACCCCTCCACTTT. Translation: CASSQVAGGNSPLHF.

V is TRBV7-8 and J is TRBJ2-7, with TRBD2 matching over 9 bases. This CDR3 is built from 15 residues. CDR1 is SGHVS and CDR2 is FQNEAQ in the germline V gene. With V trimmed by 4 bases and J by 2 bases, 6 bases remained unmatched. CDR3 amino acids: CASSYGGGAAYEQYF. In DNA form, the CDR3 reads TGTGCCAGCAGCTACGGCGGGGGGGCCGCCTACGAGCAGTACTTC.

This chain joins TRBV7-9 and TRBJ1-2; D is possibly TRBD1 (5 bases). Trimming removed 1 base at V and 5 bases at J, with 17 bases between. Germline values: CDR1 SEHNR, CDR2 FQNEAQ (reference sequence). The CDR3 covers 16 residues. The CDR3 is CASSLGGAAVGYGYTF. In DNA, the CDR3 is TGTGCCAGCAGCTTAGGAGGGGCAGCAGTCGGATATGGCTACACCTTC.

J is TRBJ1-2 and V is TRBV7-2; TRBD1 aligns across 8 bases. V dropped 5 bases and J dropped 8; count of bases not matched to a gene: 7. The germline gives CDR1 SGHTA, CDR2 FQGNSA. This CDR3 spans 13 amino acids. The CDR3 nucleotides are TGTGCCAGCAGCGGCCGGGACAGGCAAGGCTACACCTTC. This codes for CASSGRDRQGYTF.

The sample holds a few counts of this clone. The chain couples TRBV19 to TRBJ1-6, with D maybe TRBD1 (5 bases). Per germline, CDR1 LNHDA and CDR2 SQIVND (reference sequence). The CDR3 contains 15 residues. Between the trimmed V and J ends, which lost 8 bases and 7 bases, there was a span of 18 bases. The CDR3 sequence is CASAAAPGQNSPLHF. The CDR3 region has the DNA TGTGCCAGTGCCGCAGCGCCAGGGCAGAATTCACCCCTCCACTTT.

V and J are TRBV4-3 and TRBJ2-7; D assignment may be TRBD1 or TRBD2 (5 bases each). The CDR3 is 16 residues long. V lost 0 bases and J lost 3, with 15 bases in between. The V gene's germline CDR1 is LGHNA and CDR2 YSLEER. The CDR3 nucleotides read TGCGCCAGCAGCCAAGATAAAGGCAGGGACCTCTACGAGCAGTACTTC. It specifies CASSQDKGRDLYEQYF.

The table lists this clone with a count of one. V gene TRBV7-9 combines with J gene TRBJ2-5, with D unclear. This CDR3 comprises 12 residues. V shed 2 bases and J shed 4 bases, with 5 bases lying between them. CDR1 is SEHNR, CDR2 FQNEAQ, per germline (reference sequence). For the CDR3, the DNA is TGTGCCAGCAGCTTATATCGAGAGACCCAGTACTTC. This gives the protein CASSLYRETQYF.

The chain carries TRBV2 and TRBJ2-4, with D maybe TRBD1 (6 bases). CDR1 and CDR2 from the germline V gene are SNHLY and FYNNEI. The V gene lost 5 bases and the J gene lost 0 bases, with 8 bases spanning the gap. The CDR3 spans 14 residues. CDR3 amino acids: CASSTGLAKNIQYF. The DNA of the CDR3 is TGTGCCAGCAGTACAGGGTTAGCCAAAAACATTCAGTACTTC.

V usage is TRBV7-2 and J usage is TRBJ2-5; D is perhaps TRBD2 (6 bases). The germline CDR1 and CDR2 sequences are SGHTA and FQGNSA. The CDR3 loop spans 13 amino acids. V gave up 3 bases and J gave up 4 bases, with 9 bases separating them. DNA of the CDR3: TGTGCCAGCAGCTTCGGGGGTGGAGAGACCCAGTACTTC. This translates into CASSFGGGETQYF.

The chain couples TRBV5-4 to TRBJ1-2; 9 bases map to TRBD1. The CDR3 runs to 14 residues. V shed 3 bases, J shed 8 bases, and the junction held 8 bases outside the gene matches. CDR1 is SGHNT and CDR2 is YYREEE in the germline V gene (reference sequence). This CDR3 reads CASSYTGGGDGYTF. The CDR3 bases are TGTGCCAGCAGCTACACAGGGGGCGGAGACGGCTACACCTTC.

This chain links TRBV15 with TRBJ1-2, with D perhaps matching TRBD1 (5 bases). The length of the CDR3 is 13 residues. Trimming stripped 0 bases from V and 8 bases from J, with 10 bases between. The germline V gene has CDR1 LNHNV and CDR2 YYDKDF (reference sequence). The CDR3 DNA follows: TGTGCCACCAGCAGAGAGGACAAAGGCGGCTACACCTTC. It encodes CATSREDKGGYTF.

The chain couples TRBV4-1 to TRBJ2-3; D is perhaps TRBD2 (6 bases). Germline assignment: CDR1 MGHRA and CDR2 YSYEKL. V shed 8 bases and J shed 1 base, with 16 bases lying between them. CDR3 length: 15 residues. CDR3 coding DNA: TGCGCCAGCGACGTCGTGGCGGGGCGCACAGATACGCAGTATTTT. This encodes CASDVVAGRTDTQYF.

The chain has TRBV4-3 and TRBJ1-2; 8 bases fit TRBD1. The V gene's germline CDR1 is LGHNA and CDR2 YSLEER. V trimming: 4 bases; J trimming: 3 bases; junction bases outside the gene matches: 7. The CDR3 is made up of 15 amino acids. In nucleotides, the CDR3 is TGCGCCAGCAGCCCGGGGACAGGTCTCGACTATGGCTACACCTTC. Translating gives CASSPGTGLDYGYTF.

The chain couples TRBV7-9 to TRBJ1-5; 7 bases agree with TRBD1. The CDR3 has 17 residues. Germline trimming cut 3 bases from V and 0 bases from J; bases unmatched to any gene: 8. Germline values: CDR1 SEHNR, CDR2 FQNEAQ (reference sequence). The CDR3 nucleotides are TGTGCCAGCAGCTTCGACCCGGGACAGAGTAGCAATCAGCCCCAGCATTTT. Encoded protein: CASSFDPGQSSNQPQHF.

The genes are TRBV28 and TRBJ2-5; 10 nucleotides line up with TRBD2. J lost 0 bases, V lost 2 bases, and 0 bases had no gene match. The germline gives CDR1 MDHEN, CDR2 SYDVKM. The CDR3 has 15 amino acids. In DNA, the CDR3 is TGTGCCAGCAGTTTAACTAGCGGGAACCAAGAGACCCAGTACTTC. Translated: CASSLTSGNQETQYF. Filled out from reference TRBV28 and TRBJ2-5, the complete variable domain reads DVKVTQSSRYLVKRTGEKVFLECVQDMDHENMFWYRQDPGLGLRLIYFSYDVKMKEKGDIPEGYSVSREKKERFSLILESASTNQTSMYLCASSLTSGNQETQYFGPGTRLLVL.

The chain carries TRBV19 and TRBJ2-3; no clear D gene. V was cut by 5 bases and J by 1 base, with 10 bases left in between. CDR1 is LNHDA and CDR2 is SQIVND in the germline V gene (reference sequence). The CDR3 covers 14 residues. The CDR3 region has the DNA TGTGCCAGTAGTCCCCACCAGGGCACAGATACGCAGTATTTT. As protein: CASSPHQGTDTQYF. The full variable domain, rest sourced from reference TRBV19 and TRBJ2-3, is DGGITQSPKYLFRKEGQNVTLSCEQNLNHDAMYWYRQDPGQGLRLIYYSQIVNDFQKGDIAEGYSVSREKKESFPLTVTSAQKNPTAFYLCASSPHQGTDTQYFGPGTRLTVL.